These T cell receptor beta chains were read from a single sample in a study of blood T cell repertoires in COVID-19. Measured with immunoSEQ multiplex PCR; TCRdb has only the in-frame clones, and not every one. The sample includes about 320,000 clones, 70% to 90% seen only once; the top ten take around 5.9%. The sequencing input was PBMCs or T cells enriched from blood (not recorded which). The source of these receptors is a woman in her 30s who had recovered from COVID-19. The CDR3 runs from the conserved cysteine through the conserved F or W. Fields, in order: J gene, D gene, clone size, V gene, CDR3 length, CDR3 DNA, CDR3 protein. D genes are given only for firm matches. Size is stated for part of the rows, as once, few or many counts, or as a class when the clone is expanded.

j_gene: TRBJ1-4; d_gene: .; abundance: .; v_gene: TRBV30; len: 14; CDR3nt: TGTGCCTGGAGATTCAGTGACTCTAATGAAAAACTGTTTTTT; CDR3aa: CAWRFSDSNEKLFF
j_gene: TRBJ1-5; d_gene: .; abundance: .; v_gene: TRBV13; len: 13; CDR3nt: TGTGCCAGCAGTTACAGGGGCAATCAGCCCCAGCATTTT; CDR3aa: CASSYRGNQPQHF
j_gene: TRBJ1-3; d_gene: .; abundance: .; v_gene: TRBV11-2; len: 17; CDR3nt: TGTGCCAGCAGCTTAGTTGGCAGAACAACCTCTGGAAACACCATATATTTT; CDR3aa: CASSLVGRTTSGNTIYF
j_gene: TRBJ1-1; d_gene: TRBD1; abundance: .; v_gene: TRBV2; len: 14; CDR3nt: TGTGCCAGCAGCTCCGGGACAGGGGGTACTGAAGCTTTCTTT; CDR3aa: CASSSGTGGTEAFF
j_gene: TRBJ2-1; d_gene: .; abundance: .; v_gene: TRBV11-3; len: 13; CDR3nt: TGTGCCAGCAGCCAGGGGTTCACCAATGAGCAGTTCTTC; CDR3aa: CASSQGFTNEQFF
j_gene: TRBJ2-7; d_gene: .; abundance: many; v_gene: TRBV7-8; len: 18; CDR3nt: TGTGCCAGCAGCCCCTCTGGTGTGGAGGCAACGATCCCTCGGGAGCAGTACTTC; CDR3aa: CASSPSGVEATIPREQYF
j_gene: TRBJ2-2; d_gene: .; abundance: few; v_gene: TRBV12-5; len: 13; CDR3nt: TGTGCTAGTGGTTTGGTCTATTACGGGGAGCTGTTTTTT; CDR3aa: CASGLVYYGELFF
j_gene: TRBJ1-6; d_gene: .; abundance: .; v_gene: TRBV7-9; len: 14; CDR3nt: TGTGCCAGCAGCTCGGACTTTGGGAATTCACCCCTCCACTTT; CDR3aa: CASSSDFGNSPLHF
j_gene: TRBJ2-7; d_gene: TRBD1; abundance: .; v_gene: TRBV3-1/TRBV3-2; len: 14; CDR3nt: TGTGCCAGCAGCATAGGACAGGGGGCGTACGAGCAGTACTTC; CDR3aa: CASSIGQGAYEQYF
j_gene: TRBJ1-4; d_gene: .; abundance: .; v_gene: TRBV11-2; len: 15; CDR3nt: TGTGCCAGCAGCTTGTTCCAGGGAACTAATGAAAAACTGTTTTTT; CDR3aa: CASSLFQGTNEKLFF
j_gene: TRBJ1-2; d_gene: TRBD1; abundance: .; v_gene: TRBV30; len: 14; CDR3nt: TGTGCCTGGAGTGTACCAGGGACAGGGGTATTTTACACCTTC; CDR3aa: CAWSVPGTGVFYTF
j_gene: TRBJ2-1; d_gene: TRBD2; abundance: .; v_gene: TRBV7-2; len: 14; CDR3nt: TGTGCCAGCAGCCCTCGATGGGGAGGGGATGAGCAGTTCTTC; CDR3aa: CASSPRWGGDEQFF
j_gene: TRBJ2-1; d_gene: .; abundance: .; v_gene: TRBV7-2; len: 13; CDR3nt: TGTGCCAGCAGCTTCCGGGGTAGGCATGAGCAGTTCTTC; CDR3aa: CASSFRGRHEQFF
j_gene: TRBJ1-2; d_gene: .; abundance: .; v_gene: TRBV5-5; len: 14; CDR3nt: TGTGCCAGCAGCACCGTGGGGACAAACTATGGCTACACCTTC; CDR3aa: CASSTVGTNYGYTF
j_gene: TRBJ1-2; d_gene: .; abundance: .; v_gene: TRBV27; len: 14; CDR3nt: TGTGCCAGCAGTGCCCTCCAGGGGTCTATTGGCTACACCTTC; CDR3aa: CASSALQGSIGYTF
j_gene: TRBJ1-1; d_gene: .; abundance: .; v_gene: TRBV3-1/TRBV3-2; len: 13; CDR3nt: TGTGCCAGCAGCCGCCGGACTAACACTGAAGCTTTCTTT; CDR3aa: CASSRRTNTEAFF